These T cell receptor beta chains were read from a single sample in a study of blood T cell repertoires in COVID-19. Only in-frame clones appear in the TCRdb table, and some are missing; sequencing was by immunoSEQ multiplex PCR. The sample lists around 100,000 clones, approximately 84% seen once, with 7% to 9.5% in the top ten. Sequenced sample: peripheral blood. The receptors derive from a man aged 30-40 years in a cohort sampled during active COVID-19. The CDR3 runs from the conserved cysteine through the conserved F or W. The D gene is left open where the match is weak. The size entry is marked missing in some rows and otherwise reads once, few, many or a size class.

>-|TRBJ2-2|TRBV7-2|TRBD2
TGTGCCAGCAGCCCACGGACTAGTGGGTTCCCCGGGGAGCTGTTTTTT
CASSPRTSGFPGELFF
>-|TRBJ2-1|TRBV7-2|TRBD2
TGTGCCAGCAGCTTAGCCGGGACTACTAACAATGAGCAGTTCTTC
CASSLAGTTNNEQFF
>-|TRBJ2-5|TRBV2|TRBD1
TGTGCCAGCAGACCTGGGACAGCGGCCGAGACCCAGTACTTC
CASRPGTAAETQYF
>-|TRBJ1-5|TRBV2|-
TGTGCCAGCAGTGAGGGCAGGGGTCAGCCCCAGCATTTT
CASSEGRGQPQHF
>-|TRBJ2-1|TRBV3-1/TRBV3-2|TRBD2
TGTGCCAGCAGCCAACCCCGCGGCACTAGCGGGGGGGGGCTGAGGAATGAGCAGTTCTTC
CASSQPRGTSGGGLRNEQFF
>-|TRBJ2-3|TRBV6-1|-
TGTGCCAGCAGTGAAGCTTTCGGTGGGCATTCCACGACGAATACGCAGTATTTT
CASSEAFGGHSTTNTQYF
>-|TRBJ1-2|TRBV7-9|-
TGTGCCAGCAGCTCGGGGGATCCCTCAACTTCGGGCTACACCTTC
CASSSGDPSTSGYTF
>few|TRBJ1-5|TRBV7-9|-
TGTGCCAGCAGCTTGGTGGCTGATAGCAATCAGCCCCAGCATTTT
CASSLVADSNQPQHF
>-|TRBJ1-1|TRBV5-6|TRBD1
TGTGCCAGCAGCTTTGCTACAGGGGACTACACTGAAGCTTTCTTT
CASSFATGDYTEAFF
>-|TRBJ2-1|TRBV13|-
TGTGCCAGCAGCGGTAGTCCCTTGAGCTCCTACAATGAGCAGTTCTTC
CASSGSPLSSYNEQFF
>few|TRBJ1-6|TRBV6-5|-
TGTGCCAGCAGCACCGACAGTGGTAGTCGTTCACCCCTCCACTTT
CASSTDSGSRSPLHF
>-|TRBJ2-5|TRBV18|-
TGTGCCAGCTCACCACCGGGGCGCAGGGAAGAGACCCAGTACTTC
CASSPPGRREETQYF
>once|TRBJ1-5|TRBV19|-
TGTGCCAGTAGTATAGATACGGGACAAGTAAATCAGCCCCAGCATTTT
CASSIDTGQVNQPQHF
>-|TRBJ1-3|TRBV29-1|-
TGCAGCGTTGAGATGGGTCAACAGGGAACTGGAAACACCATATATTTT
CSVEMGQQGTGNTIYF
>once|TRBJ1-2|TRBV18|-
TGTGCCAGCTCACCAAACCAGGGGAGCTATGGCTACACCTTC
CASSPNQGSYGYTF
>once|TRBJ2-5|TRBV10-1|-
TGCGCCAGCAGTGAGGCGTCAGGGGGACTCCAAGAGACCCAGTACTTC
CASSEASGGLQETQYF
>-|TRBJ2-2|TRBV4-1|TRBD2
TGCGCCAGCAGCCAAGGACGGGGCGGGGGGGCCGCAGGAGTCACCGGGGAGCTGTTTTTT
CASSQGRGGGAAGVTGELFF
>-|TRBJ2-7|TRBV5-4|TRBD1
TGTGCCAGCAGCCGGACAGGAAACTCCTACGAGCAGTACTTC
CASSRTGNSYEQYF
>-|TRBJ1-4|TRBV9|-
TGTGCCAGCAGCGTAGATCCTTTTGAAAAACTGTTTTTT
CASSVDPFEKLFF
>-|TRBJ1-6|TRBV19|-
TGTGCCAGTAGTGAGCGGGTGTCTGCATGGGGAGTGGGTTCACCCCTCCACTTT
CASSERVSAWGVGSPLHF
>-|TRBJ2-3|TRBV6-2/TRBV6-3|TRBD2
TGTGCCAGCAGCCAAGGACTAGCGGGGACGTCAGATACGCAGTATTTT
CASSQGLAGTSDTQYF
>-|TRBJ2-7|TRBV19|TRBD1
TGTGCCAGTAGTCGGGACAGGCACTACGAGCAGTACTTC
CASSRDRHYEQYF
>-|TRBJ1-4|TRBV30|-
TGTGCCTGGAGTGTACTGGCGGGGGCAGGCGAAAAACTGTTTTTT
CAWSVLAGAGEKLFF
>-|TRBJ2-5|TRBV5-1|-
TGCGCCAGCCGGGACACGGCTGCGGGAGAGACCCAGTACTTC
CASRDTAAGETQYF
>-|TRBJ1-1|TRBV7-9|-
TGTGCCAGCAGCCCAGACACAGGGTTCACTGAAGCTTTCTTT
CASSPDTGFTEAFF
>-|TRBJ1-2|TRBV3-1/TRBV3-2|-
TGTGCCAGCAGCCAAGGTGGCCGGGGATCGGGCGGCTACACCTTC
CASSQGGRGSGGYTF
>-|TRBJ2-1|TRBV27|TRBD2
TGTGCCAGCAGTTCTCTAGCGGGGGGCCCCACCTACAATGAGCAGTTCTTC
CASSSLAGGPTYNEQFF
>few|TRBJ2-5|TRBV5-6|TRBD2
TGTGCCAGCAGCACTGGGGTAGCGGGGGCCCGTTGGGGGGAGACCCAGTACTTC
CASSTGVAGARWGETQYF
>-|TRBJ2-7|TRBV27|TRBD1
TGTGCCAGCAGTTTAAAGCCACAGGGGTACGAGCAGTACTTC
CASSLKPQGYEQYF
>-|TRBJ1-2|TRBV28|TRBD1
TGTGCCAGCAGTTTATGGGACAGGAATAACTATGGCTACACCTTC
CASSLWDRNNYGYTF